The 22 T cell receptor beta chains below were found in one sample sequenced in a study of CD8+CD57+ T cells in acquired aplastic anemia. Genomic DNA provided the template from which TCR beta VDJ and CDR3 profiles were obtained. Each CDR3 protein is one row after TCRdb ran MiXCR on the reads. The sample includes 150,000 to 200,000 distinct CDR3 sequences, around three fifths of them seen just once. The sequenced sample consisted of sorted CD4+, CD8+, or CD8+CD57+ T cells (not recorded which) from PBMCs. The receptors come from a human donor with severe aplastic anemia or a healthy control (not recorded which).

The chain joins TRBV7-9 to TRBJ2-1, with a tentative D call TRBD2 (5 bases). V was trimmed by 3 bases and J by 3 bases, leaving 18 bases between them. Per germline, CDR1 SEHNR and CDR2 FQNEAQ (reference sequence). The CDR3 consists of 17 residues. This chain's CDR3 is CASSLPTRGFGYNEQFF. CDR3 nucleotides: TGTGCCAGCAGCTTGCCGACACGCGGGTTCGGCTACAATGAGCAGTTCTTC.

This chain uses TRBV5-1 with TRBJ2-1; D is unresolved. This CDR3 is 15 amino acids long. CDR1 is SGHRS, CDR2 YFSETQ, per germline. V dropped 0 bases and J dropped 1 base, with 8 bases sitting between them. For the CDR3, the DNA is TGCGCCAGCAGCTTGGCCACGCAGTCCTACAATGAGCAGTTCTTC. Translating gives CASSLATQSYNEQFF.

CDR3 protein: CASSFSGQLKQETQYF. Written as DNA, the CDR3 is TGTGCCAGCAGCTTTTCGGGACAGCTTAAACAAGAGACCCAGTACTTC. The V and J genes are TRBV7-2 and TRBJ2-5; 7 bases are shared with TRBD1. V gave up 3 bases and J gave up 2 bases; unmatched junction bases: 9. The germline CDR1 and CDR2 sequences are SGHTA and FQGNSA. This CDR3 comprises 16 residues.

Many counts were recorded for this clonotype. The chain couples TRBV5-1 to TRBJ2-7, with 10 bases identical to TRBD2. The J segment lost 3 bases and the V segment lost 0 bases, leaving 3 bases of the junction unmatched. The germline V gene has CDR1 SGHRS and CDR2 YFSETQ. The CDR3 is 15 residues long. The CDR3 sequence is CASSLDSGGLYEQYF. CDR3 nucleotide sequence: TGCGCCAGCAGCTTGGATAGCGGGGGGCTCTACGAGCAGTACTTC.

This clonotype has only a few counts. The chain uses TRBV5-1 and TRBJ1-1; tentative D call: TRBD1 (6 bases). This CDR3 region has 14 residues. CDR1 SGHRS and CDR2 YFSETQ come from the germline V gene. The germline V and J ends were trimmed by 4 bases and 4 bases, with 14 bases remaining between them. The DNA of the CDR3 is TGCGCCAGCAGCAGTACAGGGACCGGCACTGAAGCTTTCTTT. Amino acid sequence: CASSSTGTGTEAFF.

The rearrangement links TRBV20-1 to TRBJ1-1; D is undetermined. Trimming stripped 6 bases from V and 1 base from J, with 12 bases between. Germline CDR1 and CDR2: DFQATT and SNEGSKA (reference sequence). The CDR3 is 13 residues long. CDR3 sequence (DNA): TGCAGTGCCACCCCGCTTGCGAACACTGAAGCTTTCTTT. The encoded protein is CSATPLANTEAFF.

This clonotype was found once. The chain links TRBV9 to TRBJ2-5; either TRBD1 or TRBD2 may supply D (5 bases each). Germline values: CDR1 SGDLS, CDR2 YYNGEE. This CDR3 is 13 amino acids long. The V gene lost 3 bases and the J gene lost 3 bases, with 9 bases spanning the gap. The CDR3 protein is CASSAGPKETQYF. Written as DNA, the CDR3 is TGTGCCAGCAGCGCGGGACCGAAAGAGACCCAGTACTTC.

The chain uses TRBV15 and TRBJ2-5, with TRBD2 matching 9 bases. J gave up 2 bases and V 0 bases, and 10 bases lay outside the gene matches. The CDR3 loop spans 18 amino acids. Germline-derived CDR1 and CDR2 are LNHNV and YYDKDF (reference sequence). The CDR3: CATSRDRRASGIQETQYF. CDR3 in DNA: TGTGCCACCAGCAGAGATCGGAGAGCTAGCGGGATTCAAGAGACCCAGTACTTC.

This clonotype was seen at least ten times. The chain links TRBV5-1 to TRBJ2-3; 9 bases line up with TRBD1. The CDR3 runs 16 residues. Germline trimming cut 2 bases from V and 1 base from J; bases unmatched to any gene: 5. CDR1 SGHRS and CDR2 YFSETQ come from the germline V gene. CDR3 protein: CASSFDRGEGTDTQYF. CDR3 nucleotide sequence: TGCGCCAGCAGCTTCGACAGGGGGGAAGGCACAGATACGCAGTATTTT.

The CDR3 region is CASSTGSVGNSPLHF. As DNA, the CDR3 is TGTGCCAGCAGCACCGGGAGCGTGGGAAATTCACCCCTCCACTTT. V is TRBV7-3 and J is TRBJ1-6; D remains ambiguous. This CDR3 is 15 amino acids long. The V and J ends lost 5 bases and 7 bases respectively, with 15 bases between them. CDR1 is SGHTA, CDR2 FQGTGA, per germline.

The chain couples TRBV12-3 or TRBV12-4 to TRBJ1-1; D remains ambiguous. The length of the CDR3 is 13 residues. The V gene lost 1 base and the J gene lost 7 bases, with 10 bases spanning the gap. CDR3: CASSLGEVGEAFF. CDR3 DNA: TGTGCCAGCAGTTTAGGGGAGGTGGGTGAAGCTTTCTTT.

This rearrangement joins TRBV7-9 to TRBJ1-2; no clear D gene. The CDR3 extends over 18 amino acids. The germline gives CDR1 SEHNR, CDR2 FQNEAQ (reference sequence). V lost 5 bases, J lost 4 bases, and 26 bases lay in between. The CDR3 nucleotides read TGTGCCAGCAGCCTCCAGAGGTGGGAGTTGGTTCCGAGCTATGGCTACACCTTC. Protein product: CASSLQRWELVPSYGYTF.

This chain connects TRBV5-1 to TRBJ2-7; TRBD1 aligns across 10 bases. The CDR3 totals 15 residues. The V and J ends lost 4 bases and 3 bases, in that order; junction bases with no gene match: 7. The germline V gene has CDR1 SGHRS and CDR2 YFSETQ. The CDR3 region is CASSAGTGVFYEQYF. The CDR3 DNA reads as TGCGCCAGCAGCGCGGGGACAGGGGTATTCTACGAGCAGTACTTC.

This clonotype showed up many times. The rearrangement uses TRBV2 and TRBJ1-1; D possibly corresponds to TRBD1 (5 bases). Trimming shortened V by 6 bases and J by 2 bases, and 16 bases separated the two germline ends. The CDR3 consists of 15 residues. The germline V gene has CDR1 SNHLY and CDR2 FYNNEI. The CDR3 DNA follows: TGTGCCAGCAGGACGGGAATGGGGGGTAACACTGAAGCTTTCTTT. Its protein is CASRTGMGGNTEAFF.

The sample holds many counts of this clonotype. This chain joins TRBV4-1 and TRBJ2-7, with TRBD2 matching over 10 bases. CDR1 and CDR2 (germline): MGHRA, YSYEKL. The CDR3 contains 16 residues. With V trimmed by 3 bases and J by 1 base, 6 bases remained unmatched. Written as DNA, the CDR3 is TGCGCCAGCAGCCAGGAAACTAGCGGGGTTTCCTACGAGCAGTACTTC. Translated, it gives CASSQETSGVSYEQYF.

The J gene is TRBJ2-1, the V gene TRBV19; 12 bases align to TRBD2. Trimming took 7 bases from V and 7 from J; bases not matched to a gene: 2. There are 13 residues in the CDR3. Germline V lookup: CDR1 LNHDA, CDR2 SQIVND (reference sequence). In DNA form, the CDR3 reads TGTGCCAGTACCGGGACTAGCGGGAATGAGCAGTTCTTC. As protein: CASTGTSGNEQFF. The entire variable domain, with the rest obtained from reference TRBV19 and TRBJ2-1, is as follows: DGGITQSPKYLFRKEGQNVTLSCEQNLNHDAMYWYRQDPGQGLRLIYYSQIVNDFQKGDIAEGYSVSREKKESFPLTVTSAQKNPTAFYLCASTGTSGNEQFFGPGTRLTVL.

The V gene is TRBV10-3, the J gene TRBJ2-1; D is uncertain. Germline V gives CDR1 ENHRY, CDR2 SYGVKD. The CDR3 runs to 14 residues. V was clipped by 0 bases and J by 5 bases, with 8 bases between them. The CDR3 DNA reads TGTGCCATCAGTGAGTCAGAATGGAACAATGAGCAGTTCTTC. Translating gives CAISESEWNNEQFF.

This clonotype was recorded many times. This sequence joins TRBV5-6 and TRBJ1-1; D perhaps matches TRBD1 (6 bases). From germline, CDR1 is SGHDT and CDR2 YYEEEE. The CDR3 is 15 residues long. Trimming took 4 bases from V and 0 from J, leaving 13 bases between them. The CDR3 protein is CASSPWGHLNTEAFF. The CDR3 coding sequence is TGTGCCAGCAGCCCTTGGGGACACCTGAACACTGAAGCTTTCTTT.

As for this clonotype: Here the CDR3 omits its conserved ending phenylalanine or tryptophan, so a read error is the likely source. The DNA is left out, because the CDR3 cannot be placed on it with certainty; the CDR3 is given as TCRdb lists it. This chain joins TRBV20-1 and TRBJ2-1. Per the germline V gene, CDR1 is DFQATT and CDR2 is SNEGSKA (reference sequence). The CDR3 region is 15 residues in length, termini included. The CDR3 loop reads CSAREELDPPTMSSC.

J is TRBJ1-6 and V is TRBV12-3 or TRBV12-4, with D uncertain. The CDR3 sequence is 13 residues long. V was shortened by 1 base and J by 7 bases, with 5 bases between the two germline ends. CDR3 nucleotides: TGTGCCAGCAGTTTAGTTGAGAATTCACCCCTCCACTTT. Translating gives CASSLVENSPLHF.

DNA of the CDR3: TGTGCCAGCAGCTTAGAGCGGACAATCTTGGAGACCCAGTACTTC. Translated: CASSLERTILETQYF. The chain uses TRBV7-2 and TRBJ2-5, with D perhaps TRBD1 or TRBD2 (5 bases each). Germline V gene sequence: CDR1 SGHTA, CDR2 FQGNSA. The CDR3 runs to 15 residues. The V gene lost 1 base and the J gene lost 5 bases, with 14 bases spanning the gap. The full variable domain, completed using reference TRBV7-2 and TRBJ2-5, is GAGVSQSPSNKVTEKGKDVELRCDPISGHTALYWYRQSLGQGLEFLIYFQGNSAPDKSGLPSDRFSAERTGGSVSTLTIQRTQQEDSAVYLCASSLERTILETQYFGPGTRLLVL.

This clonotype has just one count. V is TRBV14 and J is TRBJ2-7, with TRBD1 matching 8 bases. Germline loops: CDR1 SGHDN, CDR2 FVKESK. This CDR3 spans 13 amino acids. Trimming at V came to 5 bases and at J to 3 bases, leaving 3 bases not matched to a gene. The CDR3 DNA reads TGTGCCAGCAGCGGACAGGGCCGCTACGAGCAGTACTTC. Protein product: CASSGQGRYEQYF.